One sample yielded the 2 T cell receptor beta chains listed below, sequenced in a study of OX40 agonist ivuxolimab in advanced cancers. Sequenced by immunoSEQ multiplex PCR; TCRdb stores in-frame clones only, minus some. There are about 48,000 clones in the sample; 85% occur only once, and around 9% lies in the top ten. Specimen: CD4+ or CD8+ T cells sorted from blood, collected in a trial of the OX40 agonist ivuxolimab. The receptors were sampled from an adult with an advanced solid tumor such as melanoma, head and neck, liver or kidney cancer.

This clone was observed once. The chain is built from TRBV7-2 and TRBJ2-5; 10 nucleotides line up with TRBD1. The V gene end was trimmed by 4 bases and the J gene end by 2 bases; junction bases not matched to a gene: 4. There are 15 residues in the CDR3. Germline values: CDR1 SGHTA, CDR2 FQGNSA. The CDR3 here is CASSSGQGLQETQYF. The CDR3 DNA sequence: TGTGCCAGCAGCTCGGGACAGGGGCTACAAGAGACCCAGTACTTC. The whole variable domain, remainder taken from reference TRBV7-2 and TRBJ2-5, is GAGVSQSPSNKVTEKGKDVELRCDPISGHTALYWYRQSLGQGLEFLIYFQGNSAPDKSGLPSDRFSAERTGGSVSTLTIQRTQQEDSAVYLCASSSGQGLQETQYFGPGTRLLVL.

The rearrangement links TRBV10-3 to TRBJ2-1; TRBD1 or TRBD2 may be the D gene (11 bases each). The CDR3 has 17 residues. CDR1 is ENHRY and CDR2 is SYGVKD in the germline V gene. With 10 bases removed from V and 6 bases from J, the gap between germline ends came to 28 bases. The CDR3: CASGTGGTSGGSNEQFF. For the CDR3, the DNA is TGTGCCAGCGGGACAGGGGGTACTAGCGGGGGCTCCAATGAGCAGTTCTTC.